One sample yielded the 2 T cell receptor beta chains listed below, sequenced in a study of cytotoxic CD8 clonotypes in ibrutinib-treated CLL. Using immunoSEQ multiplex PCR, the repertoire was profiled, and TCRdb retains in-frame clones only, with some absent. The data hold roughly 250,000 clones, with roughly 74% observed a single time. The material was PBMCs, obtained after 24 months of ibrutinib treatment. These receptors originate from a human donor with chronic lymphocytic leukemia.

This sequence joins TRBV5-1 and TRBJ2-5; TRBD1 is a possible D gene (6 bases). The germline V gene has CDR1 SGHRS and CDR2 YFSETQ. V was trimmed by 0 bases and J by 4 bases, leaving 13 bases between them. CDR3 length: 15 residues. The CDR3 protein is CASSLAGRGGETQYF. DNA of the CDR3: TGCGCCAGCAGCTTGGCCGGCAGGGGTGGAGAGACCCAGTACTTC.

This clone was seen a few times. This chain uses TRBV20-1 with TRBJ2-3; D ambiguous. CDR1 is DFQATT and CDR2 is SNEGSKA in the germline V gene (reference sequence). The CDR3 has 11 residues. Trimming shortened V by 3 bases and J by 4 bases, and 5 bases separated the two germline ends. CDR3 amino acids: CSASPSDTQYF. As DNA, the CDR3 is TGCAGTGCTAGTCCGTCAGATACGCAGTATTTT.